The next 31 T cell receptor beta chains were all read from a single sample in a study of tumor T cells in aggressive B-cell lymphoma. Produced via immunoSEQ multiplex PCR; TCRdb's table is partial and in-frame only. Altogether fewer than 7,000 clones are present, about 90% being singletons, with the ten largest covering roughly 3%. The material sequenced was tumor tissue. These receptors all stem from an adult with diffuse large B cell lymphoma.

The DNA for the CDR3 is TGTGCCAGCAGGGGACTAGCGGGGGATACGCAGTATTTT. This translates into CASRGLAGDTQYF. V gene TRBV2 combines with J gene TRBJ2-3; TRBD2 matches 13 bases. The germline V gene encodes CDR1 SNHLY and CDR2 FYNNEI. Trimming removed 6 bases from V and 6 bases from J; junction bases left unmatched: 0. The CDR3 length is 13 residues.

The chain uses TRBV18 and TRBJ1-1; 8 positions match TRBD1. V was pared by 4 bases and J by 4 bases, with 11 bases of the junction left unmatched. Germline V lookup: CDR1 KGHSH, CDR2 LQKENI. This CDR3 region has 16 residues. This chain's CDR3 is CASSREPTGGGTEAFF. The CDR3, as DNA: TGTGCCAGCTCACGCGAACCCACAGGGGGAGGCACTGAAGCTTTCTTT.

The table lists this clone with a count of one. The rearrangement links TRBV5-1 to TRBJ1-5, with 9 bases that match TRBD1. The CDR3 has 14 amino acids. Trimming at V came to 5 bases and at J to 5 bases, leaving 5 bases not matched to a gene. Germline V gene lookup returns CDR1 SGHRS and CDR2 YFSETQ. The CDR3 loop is CASSDGTGHQPQHF. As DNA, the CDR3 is TGCGCCAGCAGTGACGGGACAGGGCATCAGCCCCAGCATTTT.

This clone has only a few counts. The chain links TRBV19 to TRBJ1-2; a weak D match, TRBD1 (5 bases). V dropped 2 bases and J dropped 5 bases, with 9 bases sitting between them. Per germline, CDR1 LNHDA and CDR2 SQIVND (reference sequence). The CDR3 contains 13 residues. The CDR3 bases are TGTGCCAGTAGTATAACAAGGGGATATGGCTACACCTTC. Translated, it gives CASSITRGYGYTF.

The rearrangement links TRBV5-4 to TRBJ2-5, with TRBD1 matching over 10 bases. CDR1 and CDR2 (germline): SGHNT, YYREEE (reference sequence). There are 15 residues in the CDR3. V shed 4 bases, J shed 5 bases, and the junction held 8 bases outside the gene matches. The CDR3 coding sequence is TGTGCCAGCAGCGTAGGGACAGGGGTGCGGGAGACCCAGTACTTC. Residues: CASSVGTGVRETQYF. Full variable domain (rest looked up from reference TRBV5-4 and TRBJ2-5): ETGVTQSPTHLIKTRGQQVTLRCSSQSGHNTVSWYQQALGQGPQFIFQYYREEENGRGNFPPRFSGLQFPNYSSELNVNALELDDSALYLCASSVGTGVRETQYFGPGTRLLVL.

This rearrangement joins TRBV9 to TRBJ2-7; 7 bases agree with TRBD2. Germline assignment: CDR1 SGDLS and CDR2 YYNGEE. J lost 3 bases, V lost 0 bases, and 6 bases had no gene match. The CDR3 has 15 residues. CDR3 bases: TGTGCCAGCAGCGTAGGGGGGGGAGCCCGCTACGAGCAGTACTTC. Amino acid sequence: CASSVGGGARYEQYF.

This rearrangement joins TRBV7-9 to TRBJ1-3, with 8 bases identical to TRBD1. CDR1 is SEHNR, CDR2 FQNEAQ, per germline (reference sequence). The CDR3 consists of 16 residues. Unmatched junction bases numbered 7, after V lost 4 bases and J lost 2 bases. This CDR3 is CASSCSEQGAGNTIYF. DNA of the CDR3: TGTGCCAGCAGCTGTTCCGAACAGGGGGCTGGAAACACCATATATTTT.

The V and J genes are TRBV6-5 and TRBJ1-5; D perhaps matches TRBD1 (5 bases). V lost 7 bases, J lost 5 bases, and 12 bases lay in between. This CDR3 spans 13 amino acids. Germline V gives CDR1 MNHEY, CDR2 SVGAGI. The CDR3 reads CASTPSGDQPQHF. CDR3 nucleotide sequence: TGTGCCAGCACCCCGTCGGGGGATCAGCCCCAGCATTTT.

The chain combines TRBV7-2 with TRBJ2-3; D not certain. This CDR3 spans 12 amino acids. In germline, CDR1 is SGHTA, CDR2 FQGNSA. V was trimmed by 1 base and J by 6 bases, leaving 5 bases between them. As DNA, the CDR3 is TGTGCCAGCAGCTTAGTCGGGGATACGCAGTATTTT. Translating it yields CASSLVGDTQYF.

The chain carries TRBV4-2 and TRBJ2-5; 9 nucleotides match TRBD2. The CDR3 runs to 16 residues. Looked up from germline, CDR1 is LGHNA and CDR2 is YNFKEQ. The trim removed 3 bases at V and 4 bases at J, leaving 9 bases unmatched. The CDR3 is CASSQEPGLAVETQYF. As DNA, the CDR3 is TGTGCCAGCAGCCAGGAGCCGGGACTAGCTGTAGAGACCCAGTACTTC.

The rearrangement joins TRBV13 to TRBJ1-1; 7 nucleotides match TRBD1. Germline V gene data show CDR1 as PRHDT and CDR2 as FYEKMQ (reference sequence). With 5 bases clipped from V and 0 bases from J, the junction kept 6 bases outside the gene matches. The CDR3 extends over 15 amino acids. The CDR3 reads CASSKQGGLNTEAFF. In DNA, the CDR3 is TGTGCCAGCAGCAAACAAGGGGGCTTGAACACTGAAGCTTTCTTT. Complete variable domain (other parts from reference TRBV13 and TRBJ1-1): AAGVIQSPRHLIKEKRETATLKCYPIPRHDTVYWYQQGPGQDPQFLISFYEKMQSDKGSIPDRFSAQQFSDYHSELNMSSLELGDSALYFCASSKQGGLNTEAFFGQGTRLTVV.

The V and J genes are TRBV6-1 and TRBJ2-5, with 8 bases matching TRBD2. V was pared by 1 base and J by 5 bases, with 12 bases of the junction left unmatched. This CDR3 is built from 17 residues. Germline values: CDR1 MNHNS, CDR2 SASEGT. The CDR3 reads CASSEVSGGAARETQYF. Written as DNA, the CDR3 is TGTGCCAGCAGTGAAGTCTCGGGGGGGGCGGCACGGGAGACCCAGTACTTC.

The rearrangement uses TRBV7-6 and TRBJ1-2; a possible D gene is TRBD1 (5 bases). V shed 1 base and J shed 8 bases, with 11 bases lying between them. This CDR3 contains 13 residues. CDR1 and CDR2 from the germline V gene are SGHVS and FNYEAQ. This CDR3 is CASSLEGRGGYTF. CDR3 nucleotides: TGTGCCAGCAGCTTAGAGGGGCGCGGAGGCTACACCTTC. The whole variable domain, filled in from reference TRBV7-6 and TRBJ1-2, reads GAGVSQSPRYKVTKRGQDVALRCDPISGHVSLYWYRQALGQGPEFLTYFNYEAQQDKSGLPNDRFSAERPEGSISTLTIQRTEQRDSAMYRCASSLEGRGGYTFGSGTRLTVV.

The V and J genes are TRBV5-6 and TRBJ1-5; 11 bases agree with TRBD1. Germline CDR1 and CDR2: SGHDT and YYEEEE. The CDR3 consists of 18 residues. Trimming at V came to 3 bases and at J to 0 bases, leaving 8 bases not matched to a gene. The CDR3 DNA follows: TGTGCCAGCAGCTGGACCGGGACAGGGGGGCATAGCAATCAGCCCCAGCATTTT. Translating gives CASSWTGTGGHSNQPQHF.

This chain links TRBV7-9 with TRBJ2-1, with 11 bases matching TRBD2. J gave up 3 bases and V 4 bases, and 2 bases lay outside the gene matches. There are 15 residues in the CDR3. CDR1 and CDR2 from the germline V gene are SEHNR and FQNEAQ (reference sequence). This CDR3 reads CASSSGLADYNEQFF. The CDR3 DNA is TGTGCCAGCAGCTCGGGACTAGCGGACTACAATGAGCAGTTCTTC.

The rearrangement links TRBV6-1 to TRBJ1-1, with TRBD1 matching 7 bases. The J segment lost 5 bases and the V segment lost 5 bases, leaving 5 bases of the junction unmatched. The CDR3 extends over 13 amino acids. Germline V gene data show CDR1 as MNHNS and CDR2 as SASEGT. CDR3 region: CASSQGRGTEAFF. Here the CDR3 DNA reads TGTGCCAGCAGTCAGGGCAGGGGGACTGAAGCTTTCTTT.

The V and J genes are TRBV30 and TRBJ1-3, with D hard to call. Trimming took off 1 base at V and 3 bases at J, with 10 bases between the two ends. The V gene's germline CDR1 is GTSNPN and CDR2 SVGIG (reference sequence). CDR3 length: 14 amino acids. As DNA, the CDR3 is TGTGCCTGGAGTGATTGGCCCCTTGGAAACACCATATATTTT. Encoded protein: CAWSDWPLGNTIYF.

CDR3 sequence: CASRRADQRHYEQYF. CDR3 nucleotides: TGTGCCAGCAGACGAGCCGACCAGCGCCACTACGAGCAGTACTTC. This chain joins TRBV4-2 and TRBJ2-7; the D is unclear. V gave up 6 bases and J gave up 3 bases, with 18 bases separating them. Looked up from germline, CDR1 is LGHNA and CDR2 is YNFKEQ. The CDR3 runs to 15 residues.

In DNA form, the CDR3 reads TGTGCCAGCAGTGACTCAGGGTACGAGCAGTACTTC. Its translation: CASSDSGYEQYF. The chain combines TRBV25-1 with TRBJ2-5; tentative D call: TRBD1 (5 bases). The tail of the sequence fits TRBJ2-7 better, so the J call may be wrong. The CDR3 is 12 amino acids. The germline V gene encodes CDR1 MGHDK and CDR2 SYGVNS.

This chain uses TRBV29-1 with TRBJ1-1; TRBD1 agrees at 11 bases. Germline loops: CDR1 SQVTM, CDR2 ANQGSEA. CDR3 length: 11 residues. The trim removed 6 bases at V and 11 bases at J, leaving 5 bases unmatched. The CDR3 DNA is TGCAGCGTAGGGACAGGGGGATTGGCTTTCTTT. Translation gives CSVGTGGLAFF.

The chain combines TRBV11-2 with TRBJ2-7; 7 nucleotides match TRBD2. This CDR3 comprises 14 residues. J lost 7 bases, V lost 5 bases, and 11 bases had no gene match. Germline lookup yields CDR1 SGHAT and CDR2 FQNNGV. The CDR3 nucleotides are TGTGCCAGCAGCCCCGGGCTAGCGGCCTTGGAGCAGTACTTC. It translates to CASSPGLAALEQYF.

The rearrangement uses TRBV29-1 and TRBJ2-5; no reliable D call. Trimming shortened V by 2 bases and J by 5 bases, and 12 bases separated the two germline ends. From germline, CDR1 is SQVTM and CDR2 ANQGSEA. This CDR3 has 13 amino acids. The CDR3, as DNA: TGCAGCGTTGAATATAGTGGGCCCGAGACCCAGTACTTC. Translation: CSVEYSGPETQYF. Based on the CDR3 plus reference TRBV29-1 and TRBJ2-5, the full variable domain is SAVISQKPSRDICQRGTSLTIQCQVDSQVTMMFWYRQQPGQSLTLIATANQGSEATYESGFVIDKFPISRPNLTFSTLTVSNMSPEDSSIYLCSVEYSGPETQYFGPGTRLLVL.

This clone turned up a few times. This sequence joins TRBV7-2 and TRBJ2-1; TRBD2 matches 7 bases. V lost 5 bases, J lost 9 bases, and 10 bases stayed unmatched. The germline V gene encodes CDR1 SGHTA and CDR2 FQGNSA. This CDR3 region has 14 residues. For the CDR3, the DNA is TGTGCCAGCAGCCTTAGCGGGTTTCGGGGTGAGCAGTTCTTC. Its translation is CASSLSGFRGEQFF.

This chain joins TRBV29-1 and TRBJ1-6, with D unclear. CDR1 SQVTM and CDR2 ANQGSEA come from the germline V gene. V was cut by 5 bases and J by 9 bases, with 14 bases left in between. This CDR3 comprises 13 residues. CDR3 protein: CSVKVAGGSPLHF. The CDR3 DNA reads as TGCAGCGTTAAAGTGGCGGGAGGTTCACCCCTCCACTTT.

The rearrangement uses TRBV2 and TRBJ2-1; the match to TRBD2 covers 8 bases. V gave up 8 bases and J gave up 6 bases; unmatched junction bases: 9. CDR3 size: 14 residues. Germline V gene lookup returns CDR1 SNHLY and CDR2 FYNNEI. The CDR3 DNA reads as TGTGCCAGCGTCATGACTAGCGTAGGCAATGAGCAGTTCTTC. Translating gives CASVMTSVGNEQFF.

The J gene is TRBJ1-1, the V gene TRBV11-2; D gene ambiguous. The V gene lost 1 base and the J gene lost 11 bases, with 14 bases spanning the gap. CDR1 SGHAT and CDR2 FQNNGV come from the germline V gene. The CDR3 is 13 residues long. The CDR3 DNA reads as TGTGCCAGCAGCTTAGCTTGGAGCCCGGGGGCTTTCTTT. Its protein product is CASSLAWSPGAFF.

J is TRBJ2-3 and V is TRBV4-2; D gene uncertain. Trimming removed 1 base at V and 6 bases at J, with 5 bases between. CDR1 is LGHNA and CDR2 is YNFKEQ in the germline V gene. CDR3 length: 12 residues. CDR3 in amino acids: CASSQVQDTQYF. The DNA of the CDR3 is TGTGCCAGCAGCCAAGTTCAGGATACGCAGTATTTT.

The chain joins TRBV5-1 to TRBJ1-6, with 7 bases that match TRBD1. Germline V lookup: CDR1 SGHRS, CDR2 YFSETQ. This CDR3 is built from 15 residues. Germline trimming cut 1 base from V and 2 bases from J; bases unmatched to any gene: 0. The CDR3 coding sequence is TGCGCCAGCAGCTTGACAGGGGCCTATAATTCACCCCTCCACTTT. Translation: CASSLTGAYNSPLHF. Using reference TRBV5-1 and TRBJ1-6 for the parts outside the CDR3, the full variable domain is KAGVTQTPRYLIKTRGQQVTLSCSPISGHRSVSWYQQTPGQGLQFLFEYFSETQRNKGNFPGRFSGRQFSNSRSEMNVSTLELGDSALYLCASSLTGAYNSPLHFGNGTRLTVT.

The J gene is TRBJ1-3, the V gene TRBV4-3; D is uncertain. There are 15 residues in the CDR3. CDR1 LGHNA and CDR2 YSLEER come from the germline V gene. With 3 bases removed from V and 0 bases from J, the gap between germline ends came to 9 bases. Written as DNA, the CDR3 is TGCGCCAGCAGCCAGGACTTCAGCTCTGGAAACACCATATATTTT. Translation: CASSQDFSSGNTIYF.

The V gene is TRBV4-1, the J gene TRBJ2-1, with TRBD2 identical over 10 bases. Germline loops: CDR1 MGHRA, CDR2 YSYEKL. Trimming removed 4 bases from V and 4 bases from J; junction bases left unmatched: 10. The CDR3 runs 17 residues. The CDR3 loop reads CASSPSPVAGGYNEQFF. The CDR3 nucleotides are TGCGCCAGCAGCCCCAGCCCGGTAGCGGGGGGATACAATGAGCAGTTCTTC.

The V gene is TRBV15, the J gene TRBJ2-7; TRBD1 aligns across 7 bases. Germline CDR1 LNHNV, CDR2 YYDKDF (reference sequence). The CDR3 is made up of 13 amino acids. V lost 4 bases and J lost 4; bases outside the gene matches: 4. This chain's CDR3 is CATSKGTAYEQYF. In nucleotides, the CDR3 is TGTGCCACCAGCAAGGGGACAGCGTACGAGCAGTACTTC.